This T cell receptor beta chain was recorded in a study of blood T cell repertoires in COVID-19. On the study more broadly: In each case, the material was cDNA or gDNA derived from T cells, B-cell-depleted T cells, or PBMCs.

Here immunoSEQ multiplex PCR was the method, and the copy in TCRdb shows in-frame clones only, minus some. The repertoire holds more than 50,000 clones, with roughly 85% as singletons. This clonotype was sampled from a human donor in a cohort sampled during active COVID-19. Sequenced material: peripheral blood.

CDR3 residues: CASSPQGADRLWAKNIQYF. The DNA of the CDR3 is TGTGCCAGCAGCCCACAGGGGGCCGATAGGCTGTGGGCCAAAAACATTCAGTACTTC. The chain links TRBV7-9 to TRBJ2-4; 9 bases match TRBD1. Germline CDR1 is SEHNR and CDR2 is FQNEAQ (reference sequence). The CDR3 runs 19 residues. Trimming removed 5 bases from V and 1 base from J; junction bases left unmatched: 15.